Detailed here is one T cell receptor (beta chain). Its specific antigen is unknown. Base-call qualities are not available, and no considerably larger clone is one nucleotide away. Library prep was done by the immunoSEQ multiplex PCR assay. For the multiplex PCR, a mixture combining 60 forward primers for TCR Vbeta segments and 13 reverse primers for TCR Jbeta segments was used. A multiplex PCR assay on genomic DNA amplified the CDR3 region of rearranged TCR beta genes. The amplified TCR beta libraries were sequenced on the Illumina HiSeq System as 87-base-pair reads. Turning to the authors' computational methods: In a later analysis, tens of millions of unique TCR beta chains were counted across the 650 to 700 repertoires, and around 10 million of these chains were shared by at least two donors. Raw reads were error-corrected and collapsed into unique sequences by a nearest-neighbor algorithm in which closely related sequences were merged to remove PCR and sequencing errors. V, D and J gene segments were assigned by aligning CDR3 sequences to IMGT reference sequences. For a sequence to be retained, a match of at least six nucleotides to both a V gene segment and a J gene segment was required. A rearrangement was called productive if the CDR3 had no stop codons and remained in frame with V and J, and every other rearrangement was called non-productive. CDR3 was defined by IMGT convention, running from the second conserved V-encoded cysteine to the conserved J-encoded phenylalanine. In an earlier analysis of around 640 of the donors, sequences lacking an unambiguous match to a single V gene segment were excluded. An earlier analysis of about 590 of the donors classified V segments as functional when productive rearrangements were above 56.7% and as segregating when the standard deviation between donors was above 5%. A statistical classification framework was built to diagnose cytomegalovirus status from the catalog of TCR beta chain sequences. A later analysis assigned V and J genes by comparing TCR nucleotide sequences with IMGT/GENE-DB human TR gene sequences. Using the TCRdist pipeline, a later analysis assigned CDR3 sequences along with most-parsimonious VDJ recombination scenarios. In a later analysis, every TCR beta chain was defined by the combination of its CDR3 amino acid sequence and its V-gene family, and reads without a unique V-gene family were dropped. A later analysis removed roughly 590 highly shared, low-generation-probability nucleotide sequences to deal with suspected cross-contamination and a sequencing artifact. In a later analysis, a clonal expansion index for each public chain was calculated from normalized within-repertoire ranks of inferred template counts. Generation probabilities in a later analysis came from a VDJ recombination model fitted to out-of-frame rearrangements, and those results were checked against IGoR. In a later analysis, TCR-TCR, TCR-HLA and TCR-CMV co-occurrence was scored with hypergeometric tests, and a repertoire-size bias correction was applied to TCR pairs. False discovery rates were estimated in a later analysis by permuting HLA or CMV assignments 20 times. A later analysis grouped co-occurring TCRs with DBSCAN, adding TCRdist sequence similarity when clustering within HLA-allele-positive subsets. Repertoires with fewer than 30,000 or more than 120,000 public chains, plus five repertoires with anomalous nucleotide sharing, were excluded from co-occurrence clustering. This is the immuneACCESS table as TCRdb keeps it, with only in-frame sequences that have V and J called. A part of the clones is gone; compared with another copy, unresolved V genes explain less than half, and the rest is unexplained. V, J and clone size were drawn from that table, and D and trimming were deduced from the DNA. The table for this sample lists more than 95,000 clones; roughly 72% of them were counted only once. Approximately 5% of the sample lies in the top ten.

Sequences PRHDT (CDR1) and FYEKMQ (CDR2) are obtained from the germline V gene (reference sequence). The CDR3 measures 16 amino acids from cysteine to phenylalanine. Only the CDR3 portion is preserved as DNA: 48 bases, with reading frame beginning at the first base. Trimming takes 5 bases off V and 3 bases off J; junction bases not matched to a gene: 6. The cohort was made up of 500 to 800 healthy bone marrow donors. All cohort members were sampled while nominally healthy, although unrecorded immune exposures were likely present. The donor was CMV seropositive and belonged to the group of 250 to 350 seropositive cohort members. A peripheral blood sample was provided by each donor, and peripheral blood mononuclear cells were used for TCR beta sequencing. The Qiagen DNeasy Blood Extraction Kit was used to extract genomic DNA from the blood cell samples. The sample originates from a study of cytomegalovirus exposure and HLA in healthy donors (dated by TCRdb to 2016 to 2017). As for the study more broadly: An earlier analysis of some 600 of the donors reported 250 to 350 Gb of sequence data and 95 million to 140 million unique TCR beta sequences obtained from around 180 million T cells. In addition to the first cohort of approximately 670 subjects, a separate validation cohort of under 150 different subjects was used. Several DR-DQ haplotypes were handled as single units for association and clustering because linkage in the cohort was strong. Among over 350 genotyped donors of the cohort, an average of 235,054 unique TCR beta nucleotide sequences were sequenced per donor, about a sixth of them non-productive. Using immunosequencing, the study profiled T cell repertoires from 500 to 800 subjects and related those repertoires to cytomegalovirus serostatus. The aim of the study was to test whether cataloging public T cell receptors could identify signatures of past pathogen exposure. In a later analysis, previously published TCR beta repertoires from fewer than 750 donors were re-analyzed and high-resolution HLA genotyping was added so that TCR occurrence patterns could be studied. Typing coverage varied by locus: about 629-640 donors for A, B, C, DRB1 and DQB1; around 560 for DQA1; about 600 for DPA1; 450 to 480 for DPB1. All discovery cohort repertoires had been generated using a single sequencing platform. Donor age, sex, ethnicity and CMV serostatus were compiled alongside the repertoire data. HLA typing covered class I and class II loci at four-digit resolution. An early release that covered some 640 HLA-typed donors contained approximately 300 gigabases of sequencing data and tens of millions of unique TCR sequences. An earlier analysis of around 640 of the donors used high-throughput TCR beta sequencing to judge whether each TCR beta V gene segment behaved as functional or pseudogenic. In the later analysis, no new phenotypic data were used to find candidate immune exposures; instead, reliance was placed on TCR beta sequences and their occurrence across donors. To predict cytomegalovirus infection status, the study combined high-throughput TCR immunosequencing, statistical association of individual TCRs with disease status, and machine learning. The genetic ancestry cluster associated with self-reported Caucasian donors included about four fifths of the roughly 390 genotyped donors. A later genetic analysis took genome-wide SNP genotypes for about 55% of the roughly 700 donors and used that subset as a discovery cohort.

The paper's findings and limits, for the study overall: A further reported finding was that TCR beta sequences accurately predicted the HLA-A and HLA-B alleles for most subjects in the first cohort. Compared with equally common non-associated chains, HLA-associated TCR beta chains in a later analysis were more clonally expanded and had lower generation probabilities. A later analysis reported that several top co-occurrence clusters appeared linked to parvovirus B19, influenza, CMV and Epstein-Barr virus. Correlated functional status among segregating V segments might reflect linkage disequilibrium, but an unknown experimental factor could not be ruled out. The earlier analysis of 587 of the donors excluded roughly 17 rarely observed V segments, including chromosome 9 orphons, because counts were too low. The presence/absence analyses assumed that sequencing depth was roughly uniform across donors, and that assumption may not be true. V-gene and J-gene trimming of TCR beta chains was associated with a missense DCLRE1C variant in a later genetic analysis, and the association was replicated in an independent cohort. The classifier was reported to diagnose cytomegalovirus status with high specificity and sensitivity in both the original and validation cohorts. In an earlier analysis of around 500 of the donors, most TCR beta V segments appeared in productive rearrangements about 87% or about 30% of the time, broadly matching IMGT annotations. A cluster of highly shared sequence variants was judged likely to represent a technical artifact of the sequencing pipeline. According to a later analysis, most CMV-associated TCR beta chains appeared to be HLA-restricted, and the HLA associations seemed to be driven largely by CMV exposure. In this cohort, only TCR beta chains were sequenced, and detectable features were limited by the absence of alpha or paired-chain data. In a later genetic analysis, fewer N-insertions in productive TCRs were reported among donors in an Asian-associated ancestry cluster than the roughly 640-donor mean. Most TCR sequences were seen in very few donors, while some public TCRs were found in many individuals. In vitro tests confirmed that three of the cytomegalovirus-associated TCR beta chains recognize cytomegalovirus antigens. In a later analysis, the rate of TCR association differed among HLA loci, with DRB1 alleles having the most associated TCRs and HLA-C alleles having the fewest. Immune exposure information for the cohort was limited to CMV serostatus. The authors suggested that the approach could potentially be extended to other disease states and immunological phenotypes. When HLA alleles, especially DR and DQ, strongly co-occurred, TCR associations were difficult to assign to individual alleles. Some IMGT-functional V segments, including TRBV6-2 and TRBV6-3, could not be distinguished by the 87-base-pair reads and were therefore excluded. A total of about 150 TCR beta chains were listed by the study as associated with cytomegalovirus. At a false discovery rate of 0.05, a later analysis linked under 20,000 TCR beta sequences to specific HLA alleles. Because some donors lacked HLA typing at each locus, the association tests relied only on the typed subset.

The specimen was PBMCs. The receptor was derived from a woman aged 18 to 35 in good health and CMV-seropositive. Recombination linked TRBV13 to TRBJ2-7; 14 central nucleotides agree with TRBD2. The CDR3 reads as follows: CASSTGTSGSFYEQYF. The base sequence is TGTGCCAGCAGCACGGGGACTAGCGGGAGCTTCTACGAGCAGTACTTC.